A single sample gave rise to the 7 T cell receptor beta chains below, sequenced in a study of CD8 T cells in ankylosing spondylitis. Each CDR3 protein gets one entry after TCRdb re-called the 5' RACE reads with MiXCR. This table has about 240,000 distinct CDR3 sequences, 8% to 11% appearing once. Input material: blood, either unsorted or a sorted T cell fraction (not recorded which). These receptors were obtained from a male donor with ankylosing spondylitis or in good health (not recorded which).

CDR3 sequence (DNA): TGCGCCAGCAGCCAAGAGCCAGTGACTAACTATGGCTACACCTTC. Encoded protein: CASSQEPVTNYGYTF. The J gene is TRBJ1-2, the V gene TRBV4-1, with D unclear. V was shortened by 0 bases and J by 0 bases, with 8 bases between the two germline ends. The length of the CDR3 is 15 residues. Germline lookup yields CDR1 MGHRA and CDR2 YSYEKL.

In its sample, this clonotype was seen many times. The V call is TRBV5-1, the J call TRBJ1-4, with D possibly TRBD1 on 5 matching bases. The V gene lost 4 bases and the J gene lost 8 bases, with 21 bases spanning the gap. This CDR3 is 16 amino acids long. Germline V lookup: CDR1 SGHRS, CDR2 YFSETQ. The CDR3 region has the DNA TGCGCCAGCAGCCCGGATGGGGCGAGGTTAAGAGAAAAACTGTTTTTT. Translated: CASSPDGARLREKLFF.

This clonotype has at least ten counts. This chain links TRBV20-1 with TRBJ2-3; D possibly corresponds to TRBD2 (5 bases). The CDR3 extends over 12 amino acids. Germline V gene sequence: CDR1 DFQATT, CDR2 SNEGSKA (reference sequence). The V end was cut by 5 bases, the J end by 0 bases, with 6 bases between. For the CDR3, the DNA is TGCAGTGCTCGCGGGAGCACAGATACGCAGTATTTT. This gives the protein CSARGSTDTQYF.

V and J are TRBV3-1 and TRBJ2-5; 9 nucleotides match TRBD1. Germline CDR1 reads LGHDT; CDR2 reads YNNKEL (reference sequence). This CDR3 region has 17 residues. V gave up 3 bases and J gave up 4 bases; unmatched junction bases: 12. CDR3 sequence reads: CASSHASGTGRGETQYF. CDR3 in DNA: TGTGCCAGCAGCCATGCTTCCGGGACAGGGAGAGGAGAGACCCAGTACTTC.

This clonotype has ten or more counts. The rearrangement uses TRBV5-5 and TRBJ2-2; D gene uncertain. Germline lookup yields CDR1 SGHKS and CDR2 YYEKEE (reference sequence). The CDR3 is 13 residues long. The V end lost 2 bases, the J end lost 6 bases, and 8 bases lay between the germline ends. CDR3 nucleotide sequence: TGTGCCAGCAGCTTTCAGGTCGCCGGGGAGCTGTTTTTT. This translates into CASSFQVAGELFF.

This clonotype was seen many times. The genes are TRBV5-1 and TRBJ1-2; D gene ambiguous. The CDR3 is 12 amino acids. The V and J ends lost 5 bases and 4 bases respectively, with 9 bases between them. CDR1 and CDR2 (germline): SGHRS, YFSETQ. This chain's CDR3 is CASSEDSYGYTF. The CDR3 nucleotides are TGCGCCAGCAGTGAAGATAGCTATGGCTACACCTTC.

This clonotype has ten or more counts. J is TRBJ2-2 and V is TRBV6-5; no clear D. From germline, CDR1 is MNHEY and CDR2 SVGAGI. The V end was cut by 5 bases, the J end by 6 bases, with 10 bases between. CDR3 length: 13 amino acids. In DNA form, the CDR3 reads TGTGCCAGCAGTACTCTTGACCCCGGGGAGCTGTTTTTT. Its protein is CASSTLDPGELFF.